The 2 T cell receptor beta chains reported below all come from one sample, sequenced in a study of shared clonotypes between healthy human individuals. Here immunoSEQ multiplex PCR was the method, and the copy in TCRdb shows in-frame clones only, minus some. This table has more than 1,200,000 clones, just under 99% appearing once. Material for sequencing was naive CD4+ T cells sorted from blood. Subset of the sample: CD45RA+ positively selected. Receptors originate from a man aged 30-40 years in good health.

The gene calls are TRBV5-1 and TRBJ2-7; D might be TRBD2 (6 bases). V dropped 0 bases and J dropped 5 bases, with 18 bases sitting between them. This CDR3 spans 16 amino acids. The germline CDR1 and CDR2 sequences are SGHRS and YFSETQ. CDR3 in amino acids: CASSLDGSGRVDEQYF. CDR3 in DNA: TGCGCCAGCAGCTTGGATGGTAGCGGCAGGGTCGACGAGCAGTACTTC.

The chain couples TRBV9 to TRBJ1-2, with 7 bases aligning to TRBD1. This CDR3 is built from 16 residues. The trim removed 3 bases at V and 5 bases at J, leaving 13 bases unmatched. Looked up from germline, CDR1 is SGDLS and CDR2 is YYNGEE. In DNA, the CDR3 is TGTGCCAGCAGCGCCTCCGGGACAGCGATCCTTTATGGCTACACCTTC. Protein product: CASSASGTAILYGYTF.